A selection of T cell receptor beta chains follows, all from one sample in a study of technical replicates of blood from a handful of donors. Sequencing was performed with immunoSEQ multiplex PCR; in TCRdb, only in-frame clones are kept and a portion is missing. The repertoire holds 55,000 to 80,000 clones, with roughly 93% as singletons. Input material: T cells isolated from PBMCs. All receptors derive from a human donor in good health. Each CDR3 is given with its conserved first and last residue. The D gene is left open where the match is weak. Where a row states a size, it is once, few, many or the class of an expanded clone; other rows omit it.

NA	NA	TRBV10-3	TRBJ1-5	TGTGCCATCAGTGTTGGGCCGGGACAAATAGGCAATCAGCCCCAGCATTTT	CAISVGPGQIGNQPQHF
TRBD1	once	TRBV7-9	TRBJ2-3	TGTGCCAGCAGCTTGGGACAGGGCCTCACAGATACGCAGTATTTT	CASSLGQGLTDTQYF
NA	NA	TRBV11-3	TRBJ2-1	TGTGCCAGCAGCTTAGAGAGAGCTATCTCCTACAATGAGCAGTTCTTC	CASSLERAISYNEQFF
TRBD1	NA	TRBV18	TRBJ1-5	TGTGCCAGCTCACCACCGGGACAGGGTTTCCAGCCCCAGCATTTT	CASSPPGQGFQPQHF
NA	few	TRBV7-2	TRBJ1-2	TGTGCCAGCAGCCCCCAGGGTGCCGACTATGGCTACACCTTC	CASSPQGADYGYTF
NA	NA	TRBV19	TRBJ1-6	TGTGCCAGTACCAAGGAGGGGCGCAGGCCTTCACCCCTCCACTTT	CASTKEGRRPSPLHF
TRBD2	NA	TRBV6-6	TRBJ2-7	TGTGCCAGCAATCCTAGGGGACTAGCGGGCTACGAGCAGTACTTC	CASNPRGLAGYEQYF
NA	NA	TRBV25-1	TRBJ1-2	TGTGCCAGCAGTGCGGGACACCGCGGCTACACCTTC	CASSAGHRGYTF
TRBD2	NA	TRBV7-9	TRBJ2-3	TGTGCCAGCAGCTTGGGACTAGCCGGAGATACGCAGTATTTT	CASSLGLAGDTQYF
TRBD2	few	TRBV11-3	TRBJ2-3	TGTGCCAGCAGCTCCGGGACTAGCGGGGTGTATACGCAGTATTTT	CASSSGTSGVYTQYF
TRBD2	NA	TRBV28	TRBJ2-5	TGTGCCAGCAGTTTCCCCGATAAACTAGCGGGAGGCCAAGAGACCCAGTACTTC	CASSFPDKLAGGQETQYF
NA	NA	TRBV11-3	TRBJ2-2	TGTGCCAGCAGCTTAGAGGGGGGAACCGGGGAGCTGTTTTTT	CASSLEGGTGELFF
NA	NA	TRBV5-4	TRBJ2-1	TGTGCCAGCAGCTTGGGTACAGGCCGCTCCTACAATGAGCAGTTCTTC	CASSLGTGRSYNEQFF
TRBD1	NA	TRBV4-1	TRBJ2-3	TGCGCCAGCAGCCGCGGACAGGGGCCGGACGGGGATACGCAGTATTTT	CASSRGQGPDGDTQYF
NA	NA	TRBV6-1	TRBJ1-2	TGTGCCAGCAGTGAAGTAACAGGGAGTAACTATGGCTACACCTTC	CASSEVTGSNYGYTF
TRBD2	NA	TRBV18	TRBJ2-4	TGTGCCAGCTCCCCCCTCGGGGCGGGAGGAACCAAAAACATTCAGTACTTC	CASSPLGAGGTKNIQYF
TRBD1	NA	TRBV28	TRBJ1-3	TGTGCCAGCAGAGACAGGGGTCCTCACTCTGGAAACACCATATATTTT	CASRDRGPHSGNTIYF
NA	NA	TRBV10-1	TRBJ2-7	TGCGCCAGCAGTGAGTCGCCGAGTACCTACGAGCAGTACTTC	CASSESPSTYEQYF
TRBD1	NA	TRBV5-1	TRBJ1-2	TGCGCCAGCAGCTTAGGGACAGGGCCTTATGGCTACACCTTC	CASSLGTGPYGYTF
TRBD2	NA	TRBV4-1	TRBJ2-7	TGCGCCAGCAGCCTTAAAACCCTGACTAGGACTAGCGGTACCTACGAGCAGTACTTC	CASSLKTLTRTSGTYEQYF
TRBD2	NA	TRBV19	TRBJ2-1	TGTGCCAGTAGTATGACTAGCGGGAGATACAATGAGCAGTTCTTC	CASSMTSGRYNEQFF
NA	few	TRBV6-1	TRBJ2-2	TGTGCCAGCAGGCGACTACAGGGAACGGAGGAGCTGTTTTTT	CASRRLQGTEELFF
NA	NA	TRBV28	TRBJ2-1	TGTGCCAGCAGAGTGGGAGGTCCGGGACCGGCTTACAATGAGCAGTTCTTC	CASRVGGPGPAYNEQFF
NA	NA	TRBV2	TRBJ2-2	TGTGCCAGTCTAGCCGGGACATTGAACACCGGGGAGCTGTTTTTT	CASLAGTLNTGELFF
NA	NA	TRBV27	TRBJ1-1	TGTGCCAGCAGTTTAATCGGTGGCACTGAAGCTTTCTTT	CASSLIGGTEAFF
TRBD1	NA	TRBV7-9	TRBJ1-2	TGTGCCACCCGGTATTTGGACAGGGAGCTTTTTACCTTC	CATRYLDRELFTF
TRBD1	once	TRBV6-1	TRBJ1-4	TGTGCCAGCAGTGTATCGACAGGGCTGGATGAAAAACTGTTTTTT	CASSVSTGLDEKLFF
TRBD1	NA	TRBV7-9	TRBJ1-2	TGTGCCAGCAGCTTAGGACAGGGGTGGGACTATGGCTACACCTTC	CASSLGQGWDYGYTF
NA	NA	TRBV19	TRBJ2-1	TGTGCCAGTAGTCCACAGGGGGGGCCCTACAATGAGCAGTTCTTC	CASSPQGGPYNEQFF
NA	NA	TRBV19	TRBJ1-5	TGTGCCAGTAGTACCCCTCGGCAGGGGTCGGTTCAGCCCCAGCATTTT	CASSTPRQGSVQPQHF
NA	NA	TRBV30	TRBJ1-2	TGTGCCTGGAGTGTATTTAGCGGCATTAATCCCTATGGCTACACCTTC	CAWSVFSGINPYGYTF
TRBD2	NA	TRBV19	TRBJ2-1	TGTGCCAGTAGTATATCTAGCGGGGGGACCTACAATGAGCAGTTCTTC	CASSISSGGTYNEQFF
TRBD1	NA	TRBV27	TRBJ2-4	TGTGCCAGCAGTTTAACGGACAGGCAAAACATTCAGTACTTC	CASSLTDRQNIQYF
TRBD1	NA	TRBV7-9	TRBJ1-2	TGTGCCAGCAGCGCGGGACAGGGTTTTTCGCCTGGCTACACCTTC	CASSAGQGFSPGYTF
TRBD2	NA	TRBV7-2	TRBJ2-3	TGTGCCAGCAGCTTTCGACTAGCGGGGGGGGTAGGGACAGATACGCAGTATTTT	CASSFRLAGGVGTDTQYF
TRBD2	NA	TRBV4-1	TRBJ2-5	TGCGCCAGCAGTAGGTCCGGGACTAGCGGGAGGAAAGAGACCCAGTACTTC	CASSRSGTSGRKETQYF
TRBD1	NA	TRBV29-1	TRBJ2-1	TGCAGCGTTGAACGACTGAAAGACAGGGGGGAGCAGTTCTTC	CSVERLKDRGEQFF
NA	NA	TRBV28	TRBJ2-5	TGTGCCAGCAGTTTTGGTGGCAAGCAAGAGACCCAGTACTTC	CASSFGGKQETQYF
NA	NA	TRBV9	TRBJ2-5	TGTGCCAGCAGCCCCATAGCCCGGGGGACCCAGTACTTC	CASSPIARGTQYF
TRBD2	NA	TRBV7-9	TRBJ2-1	TGTGCCAGCAGCCGACTAGCGGGAGGCCTGCTGGAGGAGCAGTTCTTC	CASSRLAGGLLEEQFF
NA	NA	TRBV6-6	TRBJ1-1	TGTGCCAGCAAACGGCAGGGAACTAACACTGAAGCTTTCTTT	CASKRQGTNTEAFF
NA	NA	TRBV29-1	TRBJ2-5	TGCAGCGTTGATGGGGGGTGGGAGACCCAGTACTTC	CSVDGGWETQYF
TRBD1	NA	TRBV18	TRBJ2-1	TGTGCCAGCAACGGACAGGGGAGTGTCAATGAGCAGTTCTTC	CASNGQGSVNEQFF
NA	NA	TRBV7-8	TRBJ2-1	TGTGCCAGCAGCTTAGAGCCCCTAGGAGACTCCTACAATGAGCAGTTCTTC	CASSLEPLGDSYNEQFF
NA	NA	TRBV7-9	TRBJ2-1	TGTGCCAGCAGCTTAGTTGGGGGCTCCCCTTACAATGAGCAGTTCTTC	CASSLVGGSPYNEQFF
TRBD1	NA	TRBV5-1	TRBJ1-2	TGCGCCAGCAGCTCCGGGACAGCCTTCTATGGCTACACCTTC	CASSSGTAFYGYTF
NA	NA	TRBV7-9	TRBJ2-7	TGTGCCAGCACCCTTTACCGGGACATAGAGTTCGAGCAGTACTTC	CASTLYRDIEFEQYF
NA	NA	TRBV11-3	TRBJ2-2	TGTGCCAGCAGCTTAACCCCTGATAGCCTCACCGGGGAGCTGTTTTTT	CASSLTPDSLTGELFF
TRBD2	NA	TRBV18	TRBJ2-1	TGTGCCAGCTCACCGGGAGGGTTAATGGGTTCCCCCAAACTCGATGAGCAGTTCTTC	CASSPGGLMGSPKLDEQFF
NA	few	TRBV4-1	TRBJ1-4	TGCGCCAGCAGCCAAGGAGGTGGCGAAAAACTGTTTTTT	CASSQGGGEKLFF
NA	NA	TRBV29-1	TRBJ1-2	TGCAGCGTCCTGTCAGGGTATGGCTACACCTTC	CSVLSGYGYTF
NA	NA	TRBV6-5	TRBJ1-2	TGTGCCAGCATCGGGAGGGTTGGCTACACCTTC	CASIGRVGYTF
TRBD1	NA	TRBV5-5	TRBJ2-7	TGTGCCAGCAGCTTGGTTGTCAGGGGGATCGAGCAGTACTTC	CASSLVVRGIEQYF
NA	NA	TRBV5-1	TRBJ1-2	TGCGCCAGCAGCTTGGCGGACTATGGCTACACCTTC	CASSLADYGYTF
NA	NA	TRBV5-8	TRBJ2-5	TGTGCCAGCAGCCCGCTTGAGGAACAAGAGACCCAGTACTTC	CASSPLEEQETQYF
TRBD2	NA	TRBV11-2	TRBJ2-7	TGTGCCAGCAGCTTAGAGCCAGGGTTTTGGACTAGCGGCTACGAGCAGTACTTC	CASSLEPGFWTSGYEQYF
NA	NA	TRBV20-1	TRBJ2-7	TGCAGTGCGAGGGGAGGCTACGAGCAGTACTTC	CSARGGYEQYF
TRBD1	NA	TRBV4-1	TRBJ2-7	TGCGCCAGCAGAAAGGGGGGGCCGGGACAGGGGGCCCACGAGCAGTACTTC	CASRKGGPGQGAHEQYF
NA	NA	TRBV5-4	TRBJ2-7	TGTGCCAGCAGCTTGACCGACAGTCCATACTACGAGCAGTACTTC	CASSLTDSPYYEQYF
NA	NA	TRBV6-5	TRBJ2-1	TGTGCCAGCCGGAGGGGTGGCCAAAATGAGCAGTTCTTC	CASRRGGQNEQFF